These 5 T cell receptor beta chains were all obtained from the same sample, sequenced in a study of T cell changes during pregnancy in multiple sclerosis. Clones were sequenced by immunoSEQ multiplex PCR, and TCRdb holds only the in-frame ones, with some missing. The sample lists about 51,000 clones, 93% occurring once. Sequencing used peripheral blood, obtained in the second trimester of pregnancy. The receptor source for this set is a female donor with multiple sclerosis, enrolled in a pregnancy study.

The chain joins TRBV7-2 to TRBJ2-3; 16 bases map to TRBD2. This CDR3 spans 18 amino acids. CDR1 is SGHTA, CDR2 FQGNSA, per germline. V lost 4 bases and J lost 5; bases outside the gene matches: 9. For the CDR3, the DNA is TGTGCCAGCAGCTCTCCGGGACTAGCGGGAGGGTTTGGAGATACGCAGTATTTT. Its translation: CASSSPGLAGGFGDTQYF.

For the CDR3, the DNA is TGCGCCAGCAGCTCAACTAGCGGGAGGGCCGGGAATGAGCAGTTCTTC. Translation gives CASSSTSGRAGNEQFF. The V gene is TRBV5-1, the J gene TRBJ2-1; 13 bases line up with TRBD2. Germline V CDR1 and CDR2: SGHRS, YFSETQ. The V and J ends lost 3 bases and 7 bases, in that order; junction bases with no gene match: 7. The CDR3 length is 16 residues.

The chain uses TRBV19 and TRBJ2-7, with 13 nucleotides matching TRBD2. CDR1 and CDR2 (germline): LNHDA, SQIVND (reference sequence). The CDR3 consists of 17 residues. V gave up 2 bases and J gave up 7 bases; unmatched junction bases: 11. CDR3 in amino acids: CASSIIGLAGVGDEQYF. Here the CDR3 DNA reads TGTGCCAGTAGTATAATAGGACTAGCGGGAGTCGGTGATGAGCAGTACTTC. The full variable domain, in which reference TRBV19 and TRBJ2-7 provide the parts outside the CDR3, is DGGITQSPKYLFRKEGQNVTLSCEQNLNHDAMYWYRQDPGQGLRLIYYSQIVNDFQKGDIAEGYSVSREKKESFPLTVTSAQKNPTAFYLCASSIIGLAGVGDEQYFGPGTRLTVT.

The chain carries TRBV6-6 and TRBJ1-1, with 7 bases fitting TRBD1. The CDR3 spans 15 residues. The V and J ends lost 6 bases and 1 base, in that order; junction bases with no gene match: 8. Germline CDR1 reads MNHNY; CDR2 reads SVGAGI (reference sequence). The CDR3 loop reads CASRPQGRENTEAFF. In DNA, the CDR3 is TGTGCCAGCAGGCCACAGGGGCGGGAGAACACTGAAGCTTTCTTT.

V and J are TRBV5-1 and TRBJ2-7, with a weak D call TRBD2 (5 bases). The V and J ends lost 5 bases and 0 bases respectively, with 12 bases between them. Germline CDR1 SGHRS, CDR2 YFSETQ. The CDR3 runs 14 residues. The DNA of the CDR3 is TGCGCCAGCAGTTACCGGGGAACCTCCTACGAGCAGTACTTC. Protein: CASSYRGTSYEQYF.